Below, one TCR beta chain is given with its context. What it binds is unknown. The data are from a study of cytomegalovirus exposure and HLA in healthy donors. Study overall: The study's early data release held some 85 million unique TCRs from HLA-typed donors.

Germline loops: CDR1 MDHEN, CDR2 SYDVKM. V dropped 1 base and J dropped 8 bases, with 17 bases sitting between them. This CDR3 is 16 amino acids long. Regarding the study as a whole: As was reported, the classifier diagnosed cytomegalovirus status with high specificity and sensitivity.

Both 60 Vbeta primers and 13 Jbeta primers went into the PCR. The protocol was immunoSEQ multiplex PCR, while the TCRdb copy is restricted to in-frame clones and leaves out a portion. The sample consists of roughly 97,000 clones, approximately 76% of them appearing once. Sequencing was carried out using PBMCs. The chain uses TRBV28 and TRBJ1-4, with D possibly matching TRBD1 (6 bases). The clonotype originates from a woman between 18 and 29 years old in good health and CMV-seropositive. The CDR3 region has the DNA TGTGCCAGCAGTTTATCCCTCCAGGGGCGGAGAGAAAAACTGTTTTTT. Translation: CASSLSLQGRREKLFF.